This is a list of T cell receptor beta chains from one sample in a study of blood T cell repertoires in COVID-19. TCRdb's table, derived via immunoSEQ multiplex PCR, lists solely in-frame clones and lacks some. The data show roughly 200,000 clones, around four fifths seen once. Sequencing was performed on peripheral blood. These receptors came from an elderly woman with COVID-19, enrolled during active disease. CDR3s include the opening cysteine and the closing phenylalanine or tryptophan. A D gene is named only where the DNA matches it firmly. Size tells how often a clone was seen (once, few, many) or the class of an expanded clone, and some rows leave it out.

clone size: -
V gene: TRBV9
J gene: TRBJ2-3
CDR3 length: 14
D gene: TRBD1
CDR3 DNA: TGTGCCAGCAGCTTCACAGGGGACACAGATACGCAGTATTTT
CDR3 protein: CASSFTGDTDTQYF

clone size: -
V gene: TRBV2
J gene: TRBJ1-1
CDR3 length: 13
D gene: TRBD1
CDR3 DNA: TGTGCCAGTCGGACAGGGGGGAACACTGAAGCTTTCTTT
CDR3 protein: CASRTGGNTEAFF

clone size: -
V gene: TRBV10-3
J gene: TRBJ2-5
CDR3 length: 13
D gene: TRBD1
CDR3 DNA: TGTGCCATCAGTCCGGGACAGGACCAGACCCAGTACTTC
CDR3 protein: CAISPGQDQTQYF

clone size: -
V gene: TRBV10-1
J gene: TRBJ1-2
CDR3 length: 13
D gene: -
CDR3 DNA: TGCGCCACCCGACGGGTCTATAACTATGGCTACACCTTC
CDR3 protein: CATRRVYNYGYTF

clone size: -
V gene: TRBV18
J gene: TRBJ2-2
CDR3 length: 15
D gene: TRBD2
CDR3 DNA: TGTGCCAGCTCACAAAACCTAGCGGGTTCCGGGGAGCTGTTTTTT
CDR3 protein: CASSQNLAGSGELFF

clone size: -
V gene: TRBV19
J gene: TRBJ1-2
CDR3 length: 12
D gene: -
CDR3 DNA: TGTGCCAGTAGGCATACAGGGTATGGCTACACCTTC
CDR3 protein: CASRHTGYGYTF

clone size: -
V gene: TRBV18
J gene: TRBJ2-3
CDR3 length: 16
D gene: -
CDR3 DNA: TGTGCCAGCTCACCTCCCGGCGGGACTTCAGGGGATACGCAGTATTTT
CDR3 protein: CASSPPGGTSGDTQYF

clone size: -
V gene: TRBV27
J gene: TRBJ2-5
CDR3 length: 13
D gene: -
CDR3 DNA: TGTGCCAGCAGTTTATCAGCGTCTGAGACCCAGTACTTC
CDR3 protein: CASSLSASETQYF

clone size: -
V gene: TRBV18
J gene: TRBJ1-5
CDR3 length: 15
D gene: TRBD1
CDR3 DNA: TGTGCCAGCTCACCCGGGACAGGGGGGGATCAGCCCCAGCATTTT
CDR3 protein: CASSPGTGGDQPQHF

clone size: -
V gene: TRBV7-2
J gene: TRBJ2-7
CDR3 length: 15
D gene: TRBD1
CDR3 DNA: TGTGCCAGCATCCAGACAGGGGGTTCTTCTTCCGAGCAGTACTTC
CDR3 protein: CASIQTGGSSSEQYF

clone size: -
V gene: TRBV3-1/TRBV3-2
J gene: TRBJ1-1
CDR3 length: 12
D gene: -
CDR3 DNA: TGTGCCAGCAGCCAAGATGATTCGCGAGCTTTCTTT
CDR3 protein: CASSQDDSRAFF

clone size: -
V gene: TRBV13
J gene: TRBJ2-3
CDR3 length: 14
D gene: -
CDR3 DNA: TGTGCCAGCAGGCTAACAGGGAAATCCTATACGCAGTATTTT
CDR3 protein: CASRLTGKSYTQYF

clone size: -
V gene: TRBV10-3
J gene: TRBJ1-6
CDR3 length: 14
D gene: -
CDR3 DNA: TGTGCCATCACCCTCGACAGGAATAATTCACCCCTCCACTTT
CDR3 protein: CAITLDRNNSPLHF

clone size: -
V gene: TRBV5-4
J gene: TRBJ2-7
CDR3 length: 13
D gene: TRBD1
CDR3 DNA: TGTGCCAGCACCGTCGTCACAGGGGGCGAGCAGTACTTC
CDR3 protein: CASTVVTGGEQYF

clone size: -
V gene: TRBV18
J gene: TRBJ2-2
CDR3 length: 14
D gene: -
CDR3 DNA: TGTGCCAGCTCACCACAACGGGGCACCGGGGAGCTGTTTTTT
CDR3 protein: CASSPQRGTGELFF

clone size: -
V gene: TRBV7-2
J gene: TRBJ1-5
CDR3 length: 15
D gene: -
CDR3 DNA: TGTGCCAGCGCCCTGACGGCGGACTACAATCAGCCCCAGCATTTT
CDR3 protein: CASALTADYNQPQHF

clone size: -
V gene: TRBV19
J gene: TRBJ1-6
CDR3 length: 15
D gene: TRBD1
CDR3 DNA: TGTGCCAGTAGTCCCACCGGGACAGGGAGTTCACCCCTCCACTTT
CDR3 protein: CASSPTGTGSSPLHF

clone size: -
V gene: TRBV3-1/TRBV3-2
J gene: TRBJ1-4
CDR3 length: 14
D gene: TRBD1
CDR3 DNA: TGTGCCAGCAGCCCCGGGACAGTAGGAGAAAAACTGTTTTTT
CDR3 protein: CASSPGTVGEKLFF

clone size: -
V gene: TRBV10-2
J gene: TRBJ1-2
CDR3 length: 11
D gene: TRBD1
CDR3 DNA: TGCGCCAGCAGAGAAGGGACAGTTTACACCTTC
CDR3 protein: CASREGTVYTF

clone size: -
V gene: TRBV7-9
J gene: TRBJ2-7
CDR3 length: 16
D gene: TRBD1
CDR3 DNA: TGTGCCAGCAGCCCTTTGGGGCAGGGGGCGAGCTACGAGCAGTACTTC
CDR3 protein: CASSPLGQGASYEQYF

clone size: -
V gene: TRBV6-2/TRBV6-3
J gene: TRBJ2-2
CDR3 length: 12
D gene: -
CDR3 DNA: TGTGCCAGCAGTAGACTCACCGGGGAGCTGTTTTTT
CDR3 protein: CASSRLTGELFF

clone size: -
V gene: TRBV1
J gene: TRBJ2-5
CDR3 length: 15
D gene: -
CDR3 DNA: TGCACCACCGGTAATAACCGACGGAGCCAAGAGACCCAGTACTTC
CDR3 protein: CTTGNNRRSQETQYF

clone size: once
V gene: TRBV19
J gene: TRBJ1-5
CDR3 length: 16
D gene: -
CDR3 DNA: TGTGCCAGTAGTCCAGGGGACGATTATAGCAATCAGCCCCAGCATTTT
CDR3 protein: CASSPGDDYSNQPQHF

clone size: -
V gene: TRBV7-9
J gene: TRBJ2-5
CDR3 length: 17
D gene: TRBD2
CDR3 DNA: TGTGCCAGCAGCCCCCGCGGTAGCGGGGGGTCCCAAGAGACCCAGTACTTC
CDR3 protein: CASSPRGSGGSQETQYF

clone size: -
V gene: TRBV19
J gene: TRBJ1-2
CDR3 length: 13
D gene: -
CDR3 DNA: TGTGCCAGTAGATCTTGGGACAAGGATGGCTACACCTTC
CDR3 protein: CASRSWDKDGYTF

clone size: -
V gene: TRBV5-1
J gene: TRBJ2-5
CDR3 length: 14
D gene: -
CDR3 DNA: TGCGCCAGCAGCTTGGTTCTGAGCGCAGAGACCCAGTACTTC
CDR3 protein: CASSLVLSAETQYF

clone size: -
V gene: TRBV6-6
J gene: TRBJ1-3
CDR3 length: 15
D gene: TRBD1
CDR3 DNA: TGTGCCAGCAGAGCCACAGGGGGGACTGGAAACACCATATATTTT
CDR3 protein: CASRATGGTGNTIYF

clone size: -
V gene: TRBV5-4
J gene: TRBJ2-2
CDR3 length: 17
D gene: TRBD1
CDR3 DNA: TGTGCCAGCAGCCCGAAGACGACAGGGGGCGCCACCGGGGAGCTGTTTTTT
CDR3 protein: CASSPKTTGGATGELFF

clone size: -
V gene: TRBV29-1
J gene: TRBJ2-5
CDR3 length: 16
D gene: TRBD2
CDR3 DNA: TGCAGCGTTGACGCCCCGGGGGGGGATGCAGGAGAGACCCAGTACTTC
CDR3 protein: CSVDAPGGDAGETQYF

clone size: -
V gene: TRBV7-9
J gene: TRBJ2-6
CDR3 length: 15
D gene: -
CDR3 DNA: TGTGCCAGCAGCTCCGCTAATCGAGGGGCCAACGTCCTGACTTTC
CDR3 protein: CASSSANRGANVLTF

clone size: -
V gene: TRBV7-9
J gene: TRBJ2-6
CDR3 length: 18
D gene: -
CDR3 DNA: TGTGCCAGCAGCTTAGTTATAACACAGGGATCTGGGGCCAACGTCCTGACTTTC
CDR3 protein: CASSLVITQGSGANVLTF

clone size: many
V gene: TRBV7-9
J gene: TRBJ1-6
CDR3 length: 17
D gene: -
CDR3 DNA: TGTGCCAGCAGCTATACCCGACCCGGGAGGCATAATTCACCCCTCCACTTT
CDR3 protein: CASSYTRPGRHNSPLHF

clone size: -
V gene: TRBV10-3
J gene: TRBJ1-5
CDR3 length: 14
D gene: -
CDR3 DNA: TGTGCCATCAGTGAGGGGAGTGCTGGTCAGCCCCAGCATTTT
CDR3 protein: CAISEGSAGQPQHF

clone size: -
V gene: TRBV12-3/TRBV12-4
J gene: TRBJ1-2
CDR3 length: 12
D gene: -
CDR3 DNA: TGTGCCAGCAGTCTTGGACAGTATGGCTACACCTTC
CDR3 protein: CASSLGQYGYTF

clone size: once
V gene: TRBV6-1
J gene: TRBJ2-3
CDR3 length: 17
D gene: TRBD2
CDR3 DNA: TGTGCCAGCAGTGATTGGGGGGAGGCTAGCGGGGGAGGTACGCAGTATTTT
CDR3 protein: CASSDWGEASGGGTQYF

clone size: -
V gene: TRBV5-6
J gene: TRBJ2-5
CDR3 length: 14
D gene: TRBD1
CDR3 DNA: TGTGCCAGCAGCTTGGGGCAGACAGGGGAGACCCAGTACTTC
CDR3 protein: CASSLGQTGETQYF

clone size: -
V gene: TRBV28
J gene: TRBJ2-1
CDR3 length: 16
D gene: -
CDR3 DNA: TGTGCCAGCACCGGGGCGGCGGGGAACTCCTACAATGAGCAGTTCTTC
CDR3 protein: CASTGAAGNSYNEQFF

clone size: -
V gene: TRBV7-2
J gene: TRBJ2-7
CDR3 length: 15
D gene: -
CDR3 DNA: TGTGCCAGCGAGAGATCAAGCAGGGGTTTAAGCGAGCAGTACTTC
CDR3 protein: CASERSSRGLSEQYF

clone size: few
V gene: TRBV9
J gene: TRBJ2-2
CDR3 length: 16
D gene: TRBD2
CDR3 DNA: TGTGCCAGCAGCGTAAATAGCGGGACGAACACCGGGGAGCTGTTTTTT
CDR3 protein: CASSVNSGTNTGELFF

clone size: once
V gene: TRBV5-4
J gene: TRBJ2-2
CDR3 length: 14
D gene: -
CDR3 DNA: TGTGCCAGCGGTCGAGGGGGGGGTACCGGGGAGCTGTTTTTT
CDR3 protein: CASGRGGGTGELFF

clone size: few
V gene: TRBV18
J gene: TRBJ1-2
CDR3 length: 14
D gene: -
CDR3 DNA: TGTGCCAGCTCACCCCTTATGGAGGACTATGGCTACACCTTC
CDR3 protein: CASSPLMEDYGYTF

clone size: -
V gene: TRBV28
J gene: TRBJ2-2
CDR3 length: 16
D gene: TRBD2
CDR3 DNA: TGTGCCAGCACTCGGAGCGGGGGGGCCGTCACCGGGGAGCTGTTTTTT
CDR3 protein: CASTRSGGAVTGELFF

clone size: -
V gene: TRBV5-1
J gene: TRBJ1-2
CDR3 length: 14
D gene: TRBD1
CDR3 DNA: TGCGCCAGCAGCTCAAATACAGGGGGCGGAGGCTACACCTTC
CDR3 protein: CASSSNTGGGGYTF

clone size: few
V gene: TRBV28
J gene: TRBJ2-2
CDR3 length: 15
D gene: -
CDR3 DNA: TGTGCCATCAAAGGCGCGGGGGCTAACACCGGGGAGCTGTTTTTT
CDR3 protein: CAIKGAGANTGELFF

clone size: -
V gene: TRBV7-9
J gene: TRBJ1-1
CDR3 length: 14
D gene: TRBD1
CDR3 DNA: TGTGCCAGCAGGGAACAGGGGGCGTCAGCGCGAGCTTTCTTT
CDR3 protein: CASREQGASARAFF

clone size: -
V gene: TRBV28
J gene: TRBJ1-6
CDR3 length: 16
D gene: TRBD1
CDR3 DNA: TGTGCCAGCAGTTTGACAGGGGGCGCTTATAATTCACCCCTCCACTTT
CDR3 protein: CASSLTGGAYNSPLHF

clone size: -
V gene: TRBV5-4
J gene: TRBJ2-5
CDR3 length: 16
D gene: TRBD2
CDR3 DNA: TGTGCCAGCAGCTTGCCCGCGGGGGGTGGTCAAGAGACCCAGTACTTC
CDR3 protein: CASSLPAGGGQETQYF

clone size: few
V gene: TRBV5-6
J gene: TRBJ1-2
CDR3 length: 14
D gene: TRBD1
CDR3 DNA: TGTGCCAGCAGCTCGCCGGAACAGGGGGCCCGGTACACCTTC
CDR3 protein: CASSSPEQGARYTF

clone size: -
V gene: TRBV7-9
J gene: TRBJ2-3
CDR3 length: 12
D gene: -
CDR3 DNA: TGTGCCAGCAGCTTATTCATCGATACGCAGTATTTT
CDR3 protein: CASSLFIDTQYF

clone size: few
V gene: TRBV7-2
J gene: TRBJ1-2
CDR3 length: 13
D gene: -
CDR3 DNA: TGTGCCAGCAGCAGGGACACGGACTATGGCTACACCTTC
CDR3 protein: CASSRDTDYGYTF

clone size: few
V gene: TRBV27
J gene: TRBJ1-1
CDR3 length: 15
D gene: -
CDR3 DNA: TGTGCCAGCAGTTTAAGAGCGACAGCTAACACTGAAGCTTTCTTT
CDR3 protein: CASSLRATANTEAFF

clone size: -
V gene: TRBV6-5
J gene: TRBJ1-2
CDR3 length: 11
D gene: TRBD1
CDR3 DNA: TGTGCCAGCGACAGGGGATATGGCTACACCTTC
CDR3 protein: CASDRGYGYTF

clone size: -
V gene: TRBV28
J gene: TRBJ1-1
CDR3 length: 15
D gene: TRBD1
CDR3 DNA: TGTGCCAGCAGTTTACAGGGGGCGATGAACACTGAAGCTTTCTTT
CDR3 protein: CASSLQGAMNTEAFF

clone size: -
V gene: TRBV6-4
J gene: TRBJ1-1
CDR3 length: 15
D gene: -
CDR3 DNA: TGTGCCAGCAGTGACCAGGCAGGGGCAGGGGCTGAAGCTTTCTTT
CDR3 protein: CASSDQAGAGAEAFF

clone size: -
V gene: TRBV6-5
J gene: TRBJ1-4
CDR3 length: 15
D gene: -
CDR3 DNA: TGTGCCAGCAGTTTGAACAGGGCCCTAAGGGAAAAACTGTTTTTT
CDR3 protein: CASSLNRALREKLFF